These 30 T cell receptor beta chains came from one sample sequenced in a study of blood T cell repertoires in COVID-19. Here immunoSEQ multiplex PCR was the method, and the copy in TCRdb shows in-frame clones only, minus some. The sample holds about 300,000 clones, about 90% seen once. Sample: PBMCs or T cells enriched from blood (not recorded which). These receptors originate from a woman aged 50 to 65 who had been exposed to COVID-19.

This clone showed up just once. The chain carries TRBV7-2 and TRBJ2-1; 12 bases fit TRBD2. The CDR3 length is 19 residues. Germline values: CDR1 SGHTA, CDR2 FQGNSA. V was clipped by 4 bases and J by 0 bases; unmatched bases: 10. CDR3 bases: TGTGCCAGCAGCTACGACCCCCTAGCGGGGGGGAGCTCCTACAATGAGCAGTTCTTC. Its translation: CASSYDPLAGGSSYNEQFF.

The genes are TRBV4-1 and TRBJ2-5, with TRBD2 matching over 9 bases. Trimming at V came to 0 bases and at J to 1 base, leaving 6 bases not matched to a gene. This CDR3 contains 17 residues. Germline V gene lookup returns CDR1 MGHRA and CDR2 YSYEKL. The CDR3 sequence is CASSQDRGGGVQETQYF. In DNA, the CDR3 is TGCGCCAGCAGCCAAGATCGGGGCGGGGGGGTCCAAGAGACCCAGTACTTC.

This chain joins TRBV19 and TRBJ2-3; 11 bases match TRBD2. In germline, CDR1 is LNHDA, CDR2 SQIVND (reference sequence). This CDR3 has 16 amino acids. Unmatched junction bases numbered 7, after V lost 5 bases and J lost 3 bases. CDR3 nucleotide sequence: TGTGCCAGTAGTTTCCTCGGGACTAGCGGTACAGATACGCAGTATTTT. Its protein product is CASSFLGTSGTDTQYF.

This sequence joins TRBV7-2 and TRBJ2-1, with TRBD1 as a possible D gene (8 bases). The germline gives CDR1 SGHTA, CDR2 FQGNSA. The ends were cut back, 5 bases at V and 3 bases at J, with 17 bases in the middle. The CDR3 covers 16 residues. The chain's CDR3 is CASSRGGQVNYNEQFF. As DNA, the CDR3 is TGTGCCAGCAGCAGGGGGGGACAGGTGAACTACAATGAGCAGTTCTTC.

The genes are TRBV5-6 and TRBJ2-7, with 8 bases that match TRBD1. Germline values: CDR1 SGHDT, CDR2 YYEEEE. This CDR3 spans 18 amino acids. Germline trimming cut 0 bases from V and 0 bases from J; bases unmatched to any gene: 11. The CDR3 bases are TGTGCCAGCAGCTTGGTTAAGGGACAGGCCTTTTCCTCCTACGAGCAGTACTTC. Translating gives CASSLVKGQAFSSYEQYF.

The chain has TRBV15 and TRBJ1-6; D might be TRBD1 (6 bases). V dropped 0 bases and J dropped 7 bases, with 16 bases sitting between them. Germline CDR1 is LNHNV and CDR2 is YYDKDF (reference sequence). This CDR3 spans 17 amino acids. The CDR3 bases are TGTGCCACCAGCAGAGATAGCCTGGACAGCCTAAATTCACCCCTCCACTTT. Its protein product is CATSRDSLDSLNSPLHF.

The chain carries TRBV28 and TRBJ1-6; a possible D gene is TRBD1 (6 bases). Germline values: CDR1 MDHEN, CDR2 SYDVKM. The V gene lost 10 bases and the J gene lost 11 bases, with 24 bases spanning the gap. The CDR3 covers 15 residues. The CDR3 reads CATCRTASVGTPLHF. The CDR3 DNA follows: TGTGCCACATGTCGGACAGCGTCGGTAGGGACACCCCTCCACTTT.

This chain links TRBV21-1 with TRBJ1-1; no check of the table's D call, TRBD1, against the DNA was made. TRBV21-1 is marked as a pseudogene. The CDR3 is 13 amino acids. The CDR3 protein is CASSNNRGTEAFF. The CDR3 DNA reads as TGTGCCAGCAGCAATAACAGGGGAACTGAAGCTTTCTTT.

The chain couples TRBV19 to TRBJ2-5; maybe TRBD1 (5 bases). Trimming pared 3 bases from V and 1 base from J, leaving 12 bases between. Germline V lookup: CDR1 LNHDA, CDR2 SQIVND (reference sequence). The CDR3 is made up of 15 amino acids. The CDR3 nucleotides read TGTGCCAGTAGTATTAAACCACAGGTCCAAGAGACCCAGTACTTC. Translated: CASSIKPQVQETQYF.

The chain has TRBV6-5 and TRBJ1-2; the D gene is possibly TRBD1 (5 bases). V was clipped by 6 bases and J by 4 bases, with 15 bases between them. CDR1 and CDR2 from the germline V gene are MNHEY and SVGAGI. The CDR3 is made up of 14 amino acids. The CDR3 spells CASRTQGAFYGYTF. The CDR3 nucleotides are TGTGCCAGCAGGACCCAAGGGGCGTTCTATGGCTACACCTTC.

This chain connects TRBV5-1 to TRBJ1-2; D gene ambiguous. The CDR3 spans 14 residues. V lost 0 bases and J 1 base, leaving 7 bases between the germline ends. The germline V gene has CDR1 SGHRS and CDR2 YFSETQ. CDR3: CASSLAAGNYGYTF. CDR3 coding DNA: TGCGCCAGCAGCTTGGCGGCGGGTAACTATGGCTACACCTTC. The whole variable domain, remainder taken from reference TRBV5-1 and TRBJ1-2, is KAGVTQTPRYLIKTRGQQVTLSCSPISGHRSVSWYQQTPGQGLQFLFEYFSETQRNKGNFPGRFSGRQFSNSRSEMNVSTLELGDSALYLCASSLAAGNYGYTFGSGTRLTVV.

This sequence joins TRBV5-3 and TRBJ1-5, with unresolved D. TRBV5-3 is an open reading frame whose function is uncertain. The CDR3 totals 17 residues. The V end was cut by 2 bases, the J end by 7 bases, with 22 bases between. The CDR3 coding sequence is TGTGCCAGAAGCTTACCCCTGAGGTGCTCGATGAGGCAGCCCCAGCATTTT. It translates to CARSLPLRCSMRQPQHF.

The chain has TRBV5-5 and TRBJ1-2; TRBD1 matches at 9 bases. The CDR3 has 16 amino acids. Trimming at V came to 0 bases and at J to 4 bases, leaving 7 bases not matched to a gene. Germline loops: CDR1 SGHKS, CDR2 YYEKEE (reference sequence). In nucleotides, the CDR3 is TGTGCCAGCAGCTTGGAGGCGGGACAGGGTCCCTATGGCTACACCTTC. Residues: CASSLEAGQGPYGYTF.

DNA for the CDR3: TGTGCCATCAGTCTGACAGGGGGAAACACTGAAGCTTTCTTT. Amino acids: CAISLTGGNTEAFF. V gene TRBV10-3 combines with J gene TRBJ1-1; 9 bases fit TRBD1. CDR3 length: 14 amino acids. Trimming at V came to 5 bases and at J to 2 bases, leaving 3 bases not matched to a gene. CDR1 is ENHRY and CDR2 is SYGVKD in the germline V gene.

The rearrangement links TRBV6-1 to TRBJ2-6, with 9 nucleotides matching TRBD1. V shed 2 bases, J shed 4 bases, and the junction held 3 bases outside the gene matches. Germline V gene data show CDR1 as MNHNS and CDR2 as SASEGT. The CDR3 loop spans 16 amino acids. The CDR3 spells CASSETGGSGANVLTF. In DNA, the CDR3 is TGTGCCAGCAGTGAAACAGGGGGCTCAGGGGCCAACGTCCTGACTTTC.

The rearrangement uses TRBV6-5 and TRBJ1-1, with D unclear. Trimming removed 0 bases from V and 6 bases from J, with 11 bases in between. Germline V gives CDR1 MNHEY, CDR2 SVGAGI. The CDR3 has 14 residues. CDR3 sequence: CASSYSRGNAEAFF. The CDR3 bases are TGTGCCAGCAGTTACTCGAGAGGGAATGCTGAAGCTTTCTTT.

The chain links TRBV7-9 to TRBJ1-2; 8 positions match TRBD1. Germline-derived CDR1 and CDR2 are SEHNR and FQNEAQ (reference sequence). The V segment lost 1 base and the J segment 7 bases; nucleotides outside the gene matches: 8. The CDR3 is made up of 15 amino acids. The CDR3 loop reads CASSLGYGQGVGYTF. CDR3 DNA: TGTGCCAGCAGCTTAGGATACGGACAGGGCGTTGGCTACACCTTC.

The chain is built from TRBV13 and TRBJ2-5, with D hard to call. Germline values: CDR1 PRHDT, CDR2 FYEKMQ (reference sequence). Trimming took off 6 bases at V and 1 base at J, with 12 bases between the two ends. This CDR3 spans 14 amino acids. CDR3: CASSSSDSQETQYF. CDR3 DNA sequence: TGTGCCAGCAGTTCATCTGACTCCCAAGAGACCCAGTACTTC. The full variable domain, completed using reference TRBV13 and TRBJ2-5, is AAGVIQSPRHLIKEKRETATLKCYPIPRHDTVYWYQQGPGQDPQFLISFYEKMQSDKGSIPDRFSAQQFSDYHSELNMSSLELGDSALYFCASSSSDSQETQYFGPGTRLLVL.

V gene TRBV10-2 combines with J gene TRBJ2-5; no firm D call. The V and J ends lost 8 bases and 1 base respectively, with 5 bases between them. The CDR3 length is 11 residues. Germline V gene sequence: CDR1 WSHSY, CDR2 SAAADI. The CDR3 sequence is CASGPQETQYF. CDR3 in DNA: TGCGCCAGCGGCCCCCAAGAGACCCAGTACTTC.

J is TRBJ1-1 and V is TRBV10-2; D possibly corresponds to TRBD1 (6 bases). V was pared by 2 bases and J by 6 bases, with 22 bases between. Germline values: CDR1 WSHSY, CDR2 SAAADI. CDR3 length: 17 residues. The CDR3 region has the DNA TGCGCCAGCAGTGAGATTCGCCCAGGACAGCCGAGGGCTGAAGCTTTCTTT. Protein: CASSEIRPGQPRAEAFF.

This clone came up once. The rearrangement uses TRBV29-1 and TRBJ2-6; perhaps TRBD1 as D (6 bases). Germline V gene sequence: CDR1 SQVTM, CDR2 ANQGSEA. V lost 5 bases and J 0 bases, leaving 8 bases between the germline ends. The CDR3 totals 14 residues. CDR3 coding DNA: TGCAGCGTTAGGACAGTCTCTGGGGCCAACGTCCTGACTTTC. Protein product: CSVRTVSGANVLTF.

The chain recombines TRBV5-4 with TRBJ1-4; the D gene is possibly TRBD1 (5 bases). V was cut by 0 bases and J by 4 bases, with 13 bases left in between. Germline V gene data show CDR1 as SGHNT and CDR2 as YYREEE (reference sequence). The CDR3 loop spans 16 amino acids. CDR3 loop: CASSLGHQGSNEKLFF. The CDR3, as DNA: TGTGCCAGCAGCTTGGGTCACCAGGGCAGTAATGAAAAACTGTTTTTT.

The genes are TRBV6-1 and TRBJ2-5; tentative D call: TRBD1 (5 bases). The CDR3 spans 15 residues. V gave up 0 bases and J gave up 4 bases, with 12 bases separating them. Per germline, CDR1 MNHNS and CDR2 SASEGT. CDR3 sequence reads: CASSEAGVATETQYF. CDR3 DNA sequence: TGTGCCAGCAGTGAAGCAGGGGTAGCCACAGAGACCCAGTACTTC.

J is TRBJ1-1 and V is TRBV28; a possible D gene is TRBD1 (5 bases). Germline-derived CDR1 and CDR2 are MDHEN and SYDVKM. This CDR3 contains 17 residues. The V and J ends lost 5 bases and 2 bases respectively, with 21 bases between them. The CDR3 DNA reads as TGTGCCAGCAGTCCCTTGGCGGGGGGGAAGGGCAACACTGAAGCTTTCTTT. Translation: CASSPLAGGKGNTEAFF.

The chain uses TRBV5-1 and TRBJ1-1, with 8 bases matching TRBD1. CDR1 SGHRS and CDR2 YFSETQ come from the germline V gene. The CDR3 extends over 15 amino acids. V dropped 5 bases and J dropped 5; count of bases not matched to a gene: 11. As DNA, the CDR3 is TGCGCCAGCAGGTTTGAAGGACAGGGTAGGACTGAAGCTTTCTTT. Translated, it gives CASRFEGQGRTEAFF.

This chain links TRBV15 with TRBJ2-1; TRBD2 agrees at 9 bases. The CDR3 spans 16 residues. Per germline, CDR1 LNHNV and CDR2 YYDKDF (reference sequence). The junction had 13 bases not matched to a gene; V was cut back by 5 bases and J by 8 bases. CDR3 DNA: TGTGCCACCAGCTTGCTACGGACTAGCGTTGAGGATGAGCAGTTCTTC. Its translation: CATSLLRTSVEDEQFF.

V gene TRBV6-4 combines with J gene TRBJ2-3; 10 bases match TRBD1. The CDR3 is made up of 17 amino acids. Germline-derived CDR1 and CDR2 are MRHNA and SNTAGT. The V segment lost 6 bases and the J segment 4 bases; nucleotides outside the gene matches: 13. The CDR3 coding sequence is TGTGCCAGCAGCAGCCTCCCAGGGACAGGGGTAGCAGATACGCAGTATTTT. As protein: CASSSLPGTGVADTQYF.

The CDR3 DNA sequence: TGTGCCAGCACCGCGGGGGAGACCCAGTACTTC. It yields the protein CASTAGETQYF. The rearrangement links TRBV28 to TRBJ2-5; maybe TRBD2 (6 bases). Trimming cost V 7 bases and J 5 bases, with 8 bases left between them. In germline, CDR1 is MDHEN, CDR2 SYDVKM. The CDR3 totals 11 residues.

The chain combines TRBV6-1 with TRBJ1-2; D is unclear. V dropped 3 bases and J dropped 2 bases, with 10 bases sitting between them. The germline CDR1 and CDR2 sequences are MNHNS and SASEGT. The CDR3 has 14 amino acids. The chain's CDR3 is CASSEQTVNYGYTF. The CDR3, as DNA: TGTGCCAGCAGTGAGCAAACAGTCAACTATGGCTACACCTTC.

J is TRBJ2-3 and V is TRBV5-4, with 9 bases that match TRBD2. J was trimmed by 7 bases and V by 3 bases; bases with no gene match: 12. CDR1 and CDR2 (germline): SGHNT, YYREEE (reference sequence). The CDR3 totals 16 residues. In DNA form, the CDR3 reads TGTGCCAGCAGCTCCAACGCAGGAGCGGGGGGATATACGCAGTATTTT. It codes for CASSSNAGAGGYTQYF.